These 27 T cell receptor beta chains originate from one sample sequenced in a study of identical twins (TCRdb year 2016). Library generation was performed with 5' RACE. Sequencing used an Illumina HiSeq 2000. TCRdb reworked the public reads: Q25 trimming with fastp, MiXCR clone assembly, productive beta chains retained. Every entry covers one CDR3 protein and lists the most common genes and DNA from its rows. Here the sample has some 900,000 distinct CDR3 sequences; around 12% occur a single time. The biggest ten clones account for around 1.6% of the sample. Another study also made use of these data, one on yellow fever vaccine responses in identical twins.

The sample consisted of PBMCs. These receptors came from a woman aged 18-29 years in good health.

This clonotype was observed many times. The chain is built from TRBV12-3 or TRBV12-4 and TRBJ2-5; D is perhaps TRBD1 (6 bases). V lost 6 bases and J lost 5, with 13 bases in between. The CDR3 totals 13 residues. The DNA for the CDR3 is TGTGCCAGCAGGAAGACAGGTCAGGAGACCCAGTACTTC. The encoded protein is CASRKTGQETQYF.

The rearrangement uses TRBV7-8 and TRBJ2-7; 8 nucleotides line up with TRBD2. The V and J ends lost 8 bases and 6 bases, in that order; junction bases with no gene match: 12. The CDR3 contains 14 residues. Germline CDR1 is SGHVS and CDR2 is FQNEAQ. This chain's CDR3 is CASGPHTGGLEQYV. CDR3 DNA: TGTGCCAGCGGCCCCCATACGGGGGGGCTCGAGCAGTACGTC.

Here the CDR3 reads CASSLDPSSYNSPLHF. The CDR3 region has the DNA TGTGCCAGCAGCTTAGACCCAAGCTCCTATAATTCACCCCTCCACTTT. The V call is TRBV7-9, the J call TRBJ1-6; D is unresolved. CDR1 SEHNR and CDR2 FQNEAQ come from the germline V gene (reference sequence). V was cut by 1 base and J by 0 bases, with 7 bases left in between. This CDR3 is 16 amino acids long.

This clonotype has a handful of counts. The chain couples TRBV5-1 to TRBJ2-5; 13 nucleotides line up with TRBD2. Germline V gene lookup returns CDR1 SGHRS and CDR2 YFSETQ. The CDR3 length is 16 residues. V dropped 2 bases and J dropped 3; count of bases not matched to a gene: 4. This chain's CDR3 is CASSFRGLAGEETQYF. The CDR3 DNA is TGCGCCAGCAGCTTCCGTGGACTAGCGGGAGAAGAGACCCAGTACTTC.

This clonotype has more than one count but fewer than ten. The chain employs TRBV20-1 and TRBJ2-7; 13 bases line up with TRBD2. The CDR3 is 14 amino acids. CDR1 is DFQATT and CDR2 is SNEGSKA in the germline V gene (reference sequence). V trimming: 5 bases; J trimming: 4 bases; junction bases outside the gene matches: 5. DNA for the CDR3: TGCAGTGCTCCCAGACTAGCGGGGGGATACGAGCAGTACTTC. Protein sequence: CSAPRLAGGYEQYF.

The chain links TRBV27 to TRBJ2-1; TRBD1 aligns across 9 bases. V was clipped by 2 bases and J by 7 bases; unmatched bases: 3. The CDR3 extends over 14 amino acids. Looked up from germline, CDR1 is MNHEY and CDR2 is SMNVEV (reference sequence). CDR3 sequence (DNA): TGTGCCAGCAGTTTAGCCGGGACAGGGAATGAGCAGTTCTTC. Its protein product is CASSLAGTGNEQFF.

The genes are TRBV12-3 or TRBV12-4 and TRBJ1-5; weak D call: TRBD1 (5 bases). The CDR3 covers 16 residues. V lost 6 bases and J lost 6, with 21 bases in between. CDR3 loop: CASSPGDGGIVQPQHF. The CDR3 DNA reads TGTGCCAGCAGCCCGGGGGATGGGGGGATTGTTCAGCCCCAGCATTTT.

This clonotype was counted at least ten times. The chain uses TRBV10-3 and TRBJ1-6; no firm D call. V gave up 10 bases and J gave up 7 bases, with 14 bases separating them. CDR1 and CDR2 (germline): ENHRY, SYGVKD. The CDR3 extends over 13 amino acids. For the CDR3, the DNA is TGTGCCACGAACCGGGCCGCAAATTCACCCCTCCACTTT. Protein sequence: CATNRAANSPLHF.

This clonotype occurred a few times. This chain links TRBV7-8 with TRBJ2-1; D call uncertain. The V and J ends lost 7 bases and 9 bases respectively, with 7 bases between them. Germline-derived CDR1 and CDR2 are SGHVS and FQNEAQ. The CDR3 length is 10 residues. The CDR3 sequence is CASMGSEQFF. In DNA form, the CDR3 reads TGTGCCAGCATGGGTAGTGAGCAGTTCTTC.

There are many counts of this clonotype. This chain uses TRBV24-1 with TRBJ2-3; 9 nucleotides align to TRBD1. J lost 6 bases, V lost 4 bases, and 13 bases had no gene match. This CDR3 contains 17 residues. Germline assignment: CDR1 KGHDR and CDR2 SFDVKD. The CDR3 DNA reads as TGTGCCACCAGTGACCCCCTAGACAGGGGGTCCGTGGATACGCAGTATTTT. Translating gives CATSDPLDRGSVDTQYF.

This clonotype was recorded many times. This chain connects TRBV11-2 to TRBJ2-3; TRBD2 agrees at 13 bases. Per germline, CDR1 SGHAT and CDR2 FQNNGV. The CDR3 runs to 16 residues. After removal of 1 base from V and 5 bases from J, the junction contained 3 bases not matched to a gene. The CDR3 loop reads CASSLGGLAGLDTQYF. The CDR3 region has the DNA TGTGCCAGCAGCTTAGGGGGACTAGCGGGATTAGATACGCAGTATTTT.

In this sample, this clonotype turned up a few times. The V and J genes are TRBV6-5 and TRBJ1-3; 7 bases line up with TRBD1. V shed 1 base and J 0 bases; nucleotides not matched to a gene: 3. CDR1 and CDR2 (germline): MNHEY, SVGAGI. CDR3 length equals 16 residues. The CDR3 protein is CASSYYRGLSGNTIYF. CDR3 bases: TGTGCCAGCAGTTACTACAGGGGACTCTCTGGAAACACCATATATTTT.

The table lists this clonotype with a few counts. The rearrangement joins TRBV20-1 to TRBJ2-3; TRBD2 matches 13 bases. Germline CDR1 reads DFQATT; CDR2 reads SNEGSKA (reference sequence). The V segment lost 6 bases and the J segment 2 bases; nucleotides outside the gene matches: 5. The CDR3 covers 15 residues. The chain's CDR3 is CSAPGLAGITDTQYF. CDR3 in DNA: TGCAGTGCCCCGGGACTAGCGGGAATCACAGATACGCAGTATTTT.

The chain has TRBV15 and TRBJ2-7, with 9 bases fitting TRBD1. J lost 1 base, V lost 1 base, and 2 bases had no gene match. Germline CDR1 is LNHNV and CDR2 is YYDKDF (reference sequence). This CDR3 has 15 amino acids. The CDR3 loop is CATSRGGQGSYEQYV. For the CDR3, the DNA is TGTGCCACCAGCAGAGGTGGACAGGGGTCCTACGAGCAGTACGTC.

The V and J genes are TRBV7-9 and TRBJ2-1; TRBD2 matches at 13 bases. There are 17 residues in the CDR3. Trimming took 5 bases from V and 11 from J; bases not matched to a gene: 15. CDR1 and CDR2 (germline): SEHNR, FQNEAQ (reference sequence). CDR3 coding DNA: TGTGCCAGCAGCCCTCGGCCCGGGACTAGCGGGGAAATGAAGCAGTTCTTC. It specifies CASSPRPGTSGEMKQFF.

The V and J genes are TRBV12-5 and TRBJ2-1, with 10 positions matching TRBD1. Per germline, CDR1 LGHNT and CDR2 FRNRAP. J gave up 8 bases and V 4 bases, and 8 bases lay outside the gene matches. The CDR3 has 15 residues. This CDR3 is CASGSGQGSLDEQFF. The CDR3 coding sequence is TGTGCTAGTGGTTCGGGACAGGGGAGTCTTGATGAGCAGTTCTTC.

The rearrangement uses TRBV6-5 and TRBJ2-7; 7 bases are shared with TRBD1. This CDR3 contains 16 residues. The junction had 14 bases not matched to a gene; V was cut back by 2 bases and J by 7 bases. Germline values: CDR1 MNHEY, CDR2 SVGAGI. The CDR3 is CASSYTGTDTSGEQYF. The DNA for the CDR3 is TGTGCCAGCAGTTACACCGGGACAGATACCTCGGGGGAGCAGTACTTC.

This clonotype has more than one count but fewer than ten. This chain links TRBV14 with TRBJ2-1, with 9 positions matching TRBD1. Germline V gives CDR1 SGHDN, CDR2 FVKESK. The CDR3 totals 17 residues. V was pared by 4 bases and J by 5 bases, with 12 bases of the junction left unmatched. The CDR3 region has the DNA TGTGCCAGCAGCCGGCAAACAGGGGGCGGACCCGACAATGAGCAGTTCTTC. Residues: CASSRQTGGGPDNEQFF.

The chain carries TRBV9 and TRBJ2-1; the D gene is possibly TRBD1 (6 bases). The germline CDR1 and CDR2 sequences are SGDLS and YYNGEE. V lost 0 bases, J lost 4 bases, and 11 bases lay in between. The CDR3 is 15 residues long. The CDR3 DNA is TGTGCCAGCAGCGTAGAGGACAGCCTATACAATGAGCAGTTCTTC. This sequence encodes CASSVEDSLYNEQFF.

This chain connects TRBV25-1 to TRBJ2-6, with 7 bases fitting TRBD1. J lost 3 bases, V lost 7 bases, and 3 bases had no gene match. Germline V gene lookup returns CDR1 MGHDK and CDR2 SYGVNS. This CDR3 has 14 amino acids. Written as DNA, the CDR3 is TGTGCCAGCAACAGGGGTAGTGGGGCCAACGTCCTGACTTTC. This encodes CASNRGSGANVLTF.

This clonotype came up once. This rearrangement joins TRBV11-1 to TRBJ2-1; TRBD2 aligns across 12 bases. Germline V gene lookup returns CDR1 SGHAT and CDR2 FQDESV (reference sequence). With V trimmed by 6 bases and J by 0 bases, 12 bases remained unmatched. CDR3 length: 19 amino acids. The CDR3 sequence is CASRPRTSGDPSSYNEQFF. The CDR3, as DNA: TGTGCCAGCAGACCAAGGACTAGCGGGGATCCGAGCTCCTACAATGAGCAGTTCTTC.

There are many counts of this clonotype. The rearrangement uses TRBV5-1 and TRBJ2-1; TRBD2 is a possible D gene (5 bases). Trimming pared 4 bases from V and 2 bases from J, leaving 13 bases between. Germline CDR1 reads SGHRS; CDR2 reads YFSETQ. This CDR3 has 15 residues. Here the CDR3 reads CASSGTSSAYNEQFF. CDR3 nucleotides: TGCGCCAGCAGCGGAACTAGTTCCGCCTACAATGAGCAGTTCTTC.

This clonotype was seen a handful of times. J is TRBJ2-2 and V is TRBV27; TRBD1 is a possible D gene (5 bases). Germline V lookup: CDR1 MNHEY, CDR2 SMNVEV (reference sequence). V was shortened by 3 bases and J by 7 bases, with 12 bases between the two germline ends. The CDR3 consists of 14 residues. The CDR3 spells CASSFRTIGGELFF. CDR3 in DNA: TGTGCCAGCAGTTTCAGGACAATCGGCGGGGAGCTGTTTTTT.

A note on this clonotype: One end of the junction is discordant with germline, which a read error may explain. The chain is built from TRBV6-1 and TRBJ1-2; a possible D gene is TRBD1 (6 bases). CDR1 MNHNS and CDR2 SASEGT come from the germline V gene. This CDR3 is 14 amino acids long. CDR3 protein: CASSPTGSQYGFTF. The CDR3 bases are TGTGCCAGCAGCCCGACAGGCTCTCAATATGGCTTCACCTTC.

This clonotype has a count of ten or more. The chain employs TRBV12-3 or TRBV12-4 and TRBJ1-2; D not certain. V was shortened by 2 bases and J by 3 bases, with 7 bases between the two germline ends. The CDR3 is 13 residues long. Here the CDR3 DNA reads TGTGCCAGCAGTTTACGGGCGGACTATGGCTACACCTTC. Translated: CASSLRADYGYTF.

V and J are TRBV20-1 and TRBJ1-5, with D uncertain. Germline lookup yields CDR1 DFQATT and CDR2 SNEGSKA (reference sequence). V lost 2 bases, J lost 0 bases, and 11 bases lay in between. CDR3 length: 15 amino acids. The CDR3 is CSARLMGNSNQPQHF. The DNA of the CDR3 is TGCAGTGCTAGATTGATGGGGAATAGCAATCAGCCCCAGCATTTT.

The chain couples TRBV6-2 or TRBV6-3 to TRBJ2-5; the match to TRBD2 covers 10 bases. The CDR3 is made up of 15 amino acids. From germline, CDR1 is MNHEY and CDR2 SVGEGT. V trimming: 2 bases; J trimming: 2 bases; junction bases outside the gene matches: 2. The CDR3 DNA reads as TGTGCCAGCAGTTACCCACTAGCGGGACAAGAGACCCAGTACTTC. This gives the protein CASSYPLAGQETQYF.